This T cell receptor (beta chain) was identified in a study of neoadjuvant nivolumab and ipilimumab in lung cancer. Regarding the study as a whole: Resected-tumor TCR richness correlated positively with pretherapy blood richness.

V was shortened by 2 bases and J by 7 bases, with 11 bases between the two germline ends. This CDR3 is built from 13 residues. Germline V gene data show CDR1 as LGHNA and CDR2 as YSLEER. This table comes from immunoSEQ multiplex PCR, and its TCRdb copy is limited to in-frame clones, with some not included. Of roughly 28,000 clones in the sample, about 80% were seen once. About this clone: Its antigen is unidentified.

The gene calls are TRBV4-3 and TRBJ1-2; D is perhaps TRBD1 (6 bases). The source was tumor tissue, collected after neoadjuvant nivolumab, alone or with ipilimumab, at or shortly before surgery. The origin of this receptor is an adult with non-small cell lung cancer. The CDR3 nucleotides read TGCGCCAGCAGCCAAATACAGGGATCTGGCTACACCTTC. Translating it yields CASSQIQGSGYTF.